This TCR beta chain was sequenced during a study of shared clonotypes between healthy human individuals. The CDR3 runs 14 residues. Trimming pared 2 bases from V and 0 bases from J, leaving 5 bases between. Looked up from germline, CDR1 is SGHTA and CDR2 is FQGNSA. Genomic DNA of every subset was divided equally among multiple immunoSEQ plates. Assay used: immunoSEQ multiplex PCR; TCRdb lists only in-frame clones, some missing. The table has about 1 million clones, about 80% seen once; the top ten hold approximately 1.5%. Study-wide results and limits: For sorted subsets, rarefaction showed incomplete sequencing despite large depth.

Comment on this clone: The antigen is undetermined.

This receptor was obtained from a man aged 18 to 30 in good health. The chain recombines TRBV7-2 with TRBJ1-5; D gene ambiguous. Sequencing input: memory CD4+ T cells sorted from blood. Subset meaning: CD45RA-negative fraction. CDR3 sequence reads: CASSLISSNQPQHF. As DNA, the CDR3 is TGTGCCAGCAGCTTAATCAGTAGCAATCAGCCCCAGCATTTT.